This TCR beta chain appears in the sequencing data of a study of graft-versus-host responses after intestinal transplantation. As for the study in general: Multivisceral, liver-intestinal, or isolated intestinal transplants were given to recipients.

TCRdb's copy holds only in-frame clones and misses some; the assay was immunoSEQ multiplex PCR. The profile shows tens of thousands of clones, 90% to 95% of them singletons. Per the germline V gene, CDR1 is MDHEN and CDR2 is SYDVKM. This CDR3 has 14 amino acids. The ends lost 5 bases at V and 3 bases at J; junction bases unmatched: 3. Sample: PBMCs, taken around 120 days after intestinal transplantation. The TCR comes from a human patient who received an intestinal transplant, so some T cells may come from the graft donor. The rearrangement joins TRBV28 to TRBJ2-1, with 8 bases that match TRBD2. The CDR3 is CASSQLADYNEQFF. The CDR3 DNA is TGTGCCAGCAGTCAACTAGCGGACTACAATGAGCAGTTCTTC.